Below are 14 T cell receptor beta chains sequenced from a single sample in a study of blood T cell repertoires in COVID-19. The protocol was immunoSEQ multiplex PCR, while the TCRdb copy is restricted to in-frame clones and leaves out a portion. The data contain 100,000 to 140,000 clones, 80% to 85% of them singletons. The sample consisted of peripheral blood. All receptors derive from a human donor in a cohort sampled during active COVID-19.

The DNA for the CDR3 is TGTGCCAGCAGTTTCGGGGGTCGTTTCAATTCACCCCTCCACTTT. Its protein is CASSFGGRFNSPLHF. The V and J genes are TRBV27 and TRBJ1-6; TRBD1 is a possible D gene (5 bases). This CDR3 has 15 residues. Germline CDR1 is MNHEY and CDR2 is SMNVEV (reference sequence). The V end lost 3 bases, the J end lost 7 bases, and 13 bases lay between the germline ends.

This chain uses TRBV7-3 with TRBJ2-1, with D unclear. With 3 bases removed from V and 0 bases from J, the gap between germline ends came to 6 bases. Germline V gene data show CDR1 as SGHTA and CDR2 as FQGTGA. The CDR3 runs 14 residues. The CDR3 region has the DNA TGTGCCAGCAGCTTTCGTCCCTCCTACAATGAGCAGTTCTTC. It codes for CASSFRPSYNEQFF.

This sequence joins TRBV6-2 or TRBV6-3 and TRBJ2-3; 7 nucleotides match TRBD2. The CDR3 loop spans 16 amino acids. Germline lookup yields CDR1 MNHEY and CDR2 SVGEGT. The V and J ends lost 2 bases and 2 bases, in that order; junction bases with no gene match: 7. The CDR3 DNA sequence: TGTGCCAGCAGTTACGGTCCTGGGGGGGACACAGATACGCAGTATTTT. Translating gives CASSYGPGGDTDTQYF.

CDR3 nucleotides: TGCGCCAGCAGTCAATCCCGGGACAGGGCTCAGCCCCAGCATTTT. Residues: CASSQSRDRAQPQHF. The chain joins TRBV23-1 to TRBJ1-5; 9 bases map to TRBD1. TRBV23-1 belongs to the ORF category, with a function that is uncertain. The CDR3 is 15 amino acids. J was trimmed by 6 bases and V by 0 bases; bases with no gene match: 3.

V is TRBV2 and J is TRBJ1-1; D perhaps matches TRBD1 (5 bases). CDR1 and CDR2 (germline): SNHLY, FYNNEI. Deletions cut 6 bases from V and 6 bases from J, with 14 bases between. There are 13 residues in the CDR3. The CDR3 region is CASSLGPRAEAFF. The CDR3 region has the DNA TGTGCCAGCAGCTTGGGGCCCCGGGCTGAAGCTTTCTTT.

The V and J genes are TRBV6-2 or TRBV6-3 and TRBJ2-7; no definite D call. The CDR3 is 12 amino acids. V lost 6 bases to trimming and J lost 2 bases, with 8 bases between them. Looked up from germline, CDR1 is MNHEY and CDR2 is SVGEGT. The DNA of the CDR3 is TGTGCCAGCAGCCCACGAGCCTACGAGCAGTACTTC. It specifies CASSPRAYEQYF.

For the CDR3, the DNA is TGCGCCAGCAGCTCAGGGGGCGCGGGAGAAAAACTGTTTTTT. This encodes CASSSGGAGEKLFF. J is TRBJ1-4 and V is TRBV10-2; 8 nucleotides align to TRBD1. The CDR3 is made up of 14 amino acids. Germline CDR1 is WSHSY and CDR2 is SAAADI. V lost 6 bases, J lost 8 bases, and 8 bases stayed unmatched.

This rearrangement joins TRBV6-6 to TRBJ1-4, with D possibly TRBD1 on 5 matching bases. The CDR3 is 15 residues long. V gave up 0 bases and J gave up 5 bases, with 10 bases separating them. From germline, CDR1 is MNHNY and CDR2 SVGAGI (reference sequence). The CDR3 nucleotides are TGTGCCAGCAGTTACTCGGCAGGGAGGAATGAAAAACTGTTTTTT. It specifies CASSYSAGRNEKLFF.

The DNA of the CDR3 is TGTGCCAGCACTTCCGGACAGCACACAGATACGCAGTATTTT. Translating it yields CASTSGQHTDTQYF. This chain joins TRBV6-5 and TRBJ2-3; D is possibly TRBD1 (6 bases). The length of the CDR3 is 14 residues. The V end was cut by 7 bases, the J end by 2 bases, with 13 bases between. The germline V gene has CDR1 MNHEY and CDR2 SVGAGI.

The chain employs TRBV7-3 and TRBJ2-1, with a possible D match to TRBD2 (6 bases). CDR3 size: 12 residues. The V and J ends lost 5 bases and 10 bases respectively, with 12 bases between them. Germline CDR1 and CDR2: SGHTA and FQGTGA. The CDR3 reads CASSQLAGEQFF. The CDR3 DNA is TGTGCCAGCAGCCAACTAGCCGGCGAGCAGTTCTTC.

CDR3 amino acids: CASSLAAGLNQPQHF. CDR3 nucleotides: TGCGCCAGCAGCTTGGCCGCCGGACTCAATCAGCCCCAGCATTTT. The chain employs TRBV5-1 and TRBJ1-5; D ambiguous. The germline gives CDR1 SGHRS, CDR2 YFSETQ. V gave up 0 bases and J gave up 3 bases, with 10 bases separating them. The CDR3 length is 15 residues.

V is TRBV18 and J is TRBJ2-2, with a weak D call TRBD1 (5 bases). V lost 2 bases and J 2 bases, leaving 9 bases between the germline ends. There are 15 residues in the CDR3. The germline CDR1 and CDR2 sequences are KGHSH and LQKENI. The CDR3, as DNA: TGTGCCAGCTCACCAGGCCAGGGAAACACCGGGGAGCTGTTTTTT. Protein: CASSPGQGNTGELFF.

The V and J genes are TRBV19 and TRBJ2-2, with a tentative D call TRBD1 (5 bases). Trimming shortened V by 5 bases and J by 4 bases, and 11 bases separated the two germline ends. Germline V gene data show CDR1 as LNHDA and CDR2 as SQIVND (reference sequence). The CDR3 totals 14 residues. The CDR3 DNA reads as TGTGCCAGTAGTGCCGCAGGGTCCACCGGGGAGCTGTTTTTT. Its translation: CASSAAGSTGELFF.

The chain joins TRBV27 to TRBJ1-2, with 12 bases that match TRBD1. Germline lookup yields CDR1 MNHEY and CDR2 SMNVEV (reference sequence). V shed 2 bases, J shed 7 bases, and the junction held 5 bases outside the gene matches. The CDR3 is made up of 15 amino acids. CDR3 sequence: CASSLEGTGGRGYTF. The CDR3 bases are TGTGCCAGCAGTTTAGAGGGGACAGGGGGCCGTGGCTACACCTTC.